This T cell receptor (beta chain) was sequenced for a study of blood T cell repertoires in COVID-19. Clones were sequenced by immunoSEQ multiplex PCR, and TCRdb holds only the in-frame ones, with some missing. The sample shows some 210,000 clones, about 81% of them seen only once. This clonotype was obtained from a man aged 35 to 55 who had recovered from COVID-19. Sequencing was done on a sample of PBMCs or T cells enriched from blood (not recorded which).

CDR3 in amino acids: CASSPGGNQPQHF. The CDR3 DNA is TGTGCCAGCAGCCCGGGGGGAAATCAGCCCCAGCATTTT. This chain uses TRBV5-5 with TRBJ1-5; a weak D match, TRBD1 (5 bases). The CDR3 loop spans 13 amino acids. From germline, CDR1 is SGHKS and CDR2 YYEKEE (reference sequence). The germline V and J ends were trimmed by 4 bases and 4 bases, with 9 bases remaining between them.